This TCR beta chain was captured by sequencing in a study of somatic mutations in cytotoxic T cells in rheumatoid arthritis. For the study at large: Using a FACSAria II or Sony SH800, a portion of the V beta antibody-stained T-cell populations were flow-sorted at nearly 100% purity, and among those populations were V beta1+ cells that were then sequenced for TCRB.

TCRdb keeps only in-frame clones here, not all; method: immunoSEQ multiplex PCR. The data show about 23,000 clones, approximately 81% seen once. Positive selection with magnetic beads achieved the isolation of CD4+ and CD8+ cells, followed by a flow cytometry check of purity. V lost 4 bases to trimming and J lost 6 bases; unmatched junction nucleotides: 3. Germline CDR1 LNHDA, CDR2 SQIVND (reference sequence). This CDR3 comprises 14 residues. The chain recombines TRBV19 with TRBJ2-3; 11 positions agree with TRBD2. The receptor comes from an adult with rheumatoid arthritis. Input material: CD8+ T cells sorted from blood. CDR3 sequence reads: CASSTSGGLDTQYF. The CDR3, as DNA: TGTGCCAGTAGTACTAGCGGGGGGCTGGATACGCAGTATTTT.